This TCR beta chain is drawn from a study of graft-versus-host responses after intestinal transplantation. The protocol was immunoSEQ multiplex PCR, while the TCRdb copy is restricted to in-frame clones and leaves out a portion. This sample has just over 40,000 clones, with around 96% found just once. Germline V CDR1 and CDR2: LGHNA, YSLEER. The V segment lost 0 bases and the J segment 4 bases; nucleotides outside the gene matches: 3. CDR3 length equals 14 residues. About this clone: Its antigen is as yet unknown.

The genes are TRBV4-3 and TRBJ2-7, with 7 nucleotides matching TRBD1. The sample in question was unstimulated CD8+ T cells sorted from spleen or lymph node cells, obtained before transplant. The TCR comes from a human donor who was the organ donor for an intestinal transplant. CDR3 protein: CASSQDMGQYEQYF. CDR3 coding DNA: TGCGCCAGCAGCCAAGATATGGGACAGTACGAGCAGTACTTC.